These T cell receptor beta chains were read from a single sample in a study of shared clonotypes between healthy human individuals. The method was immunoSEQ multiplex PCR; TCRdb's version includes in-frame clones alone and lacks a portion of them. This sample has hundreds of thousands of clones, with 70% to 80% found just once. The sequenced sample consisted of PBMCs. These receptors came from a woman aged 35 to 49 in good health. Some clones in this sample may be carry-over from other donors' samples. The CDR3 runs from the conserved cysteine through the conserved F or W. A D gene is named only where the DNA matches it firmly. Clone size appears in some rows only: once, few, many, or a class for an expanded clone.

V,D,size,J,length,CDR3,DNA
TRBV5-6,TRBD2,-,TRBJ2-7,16,CASSSTRLADPPEQYF,TGTGCCAGCAGCTCGACCAGACTAGCGGACCCGCCCGAGCAGTACTTC
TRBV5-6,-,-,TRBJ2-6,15,CASSLGLSGANVLTF,TGTGCCAGCAGCTTGGGGCTCTCTGGGGCCAACGTCCTGACTTTC
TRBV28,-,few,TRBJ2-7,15,CASSLSGIPSYEQYF,TGTGCCAGCAGTTTATCGGGAATTCCATCCTACGAGCAGTACTTC
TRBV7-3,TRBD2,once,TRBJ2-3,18,CASSLGLAGGPRTDTQYF,TGTGCCAGCAGCTTAGGGCTAGCGGGAGGGCCCCGCACAGATACGCAGTATTTT
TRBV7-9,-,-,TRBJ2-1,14,CASSLGTFINEQFF,TGTGCCAGCAGCCTAGGGACTTTCATCAATGAGCAGTTCTTC
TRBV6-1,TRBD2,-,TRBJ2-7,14,CASRSGLALYEQYF,TGTGCCAGCAGATCGGGACTAGCGCTTTACGAGCAGTACTTC
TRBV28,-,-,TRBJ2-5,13,CASSLGGGETQYF,TGTGCCAGCAGTTTAGGAGGGGGAGAGACCCAGTACTTC
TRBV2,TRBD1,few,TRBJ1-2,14,CASSGQGFVYGYTF,TGTGCCAGCAGTGGACAGGGTTTCGTCTATGGCTACACCTTC
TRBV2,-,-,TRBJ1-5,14,CASSAQGRDQPQHF,TGTGCCAGCAGTGCCCAGGGGCGGGATCAGCCCCAGCATTTT
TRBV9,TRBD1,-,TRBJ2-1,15,CASSAGDRAYGEQFF,TGTGCCAGCAGCGCCGGTGACAGGGCTTACGGTGAGCAGTTCTTC
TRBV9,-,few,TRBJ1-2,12,CASSETDYGYTF,TGTGCCAGCAGCGAGACTGATTATGGCTACACCTTC
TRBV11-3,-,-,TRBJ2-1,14,CASSLAGSYNEQFF,TGTGCCAGCAGCTTAGCGGGGTCCTACAATGAGCAGTTCTTC
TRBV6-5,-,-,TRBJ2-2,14,CASKRELGTGELFF,TGTGCCAGCAAACGGGAGTTGGGCACCGGGGAGCTGTTTTTT
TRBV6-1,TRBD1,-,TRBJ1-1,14,CASLGQTGRTEAFF,TGTGCCAGCCTGGGACAGACGGGACGCACTGAAGCTTTCTTT
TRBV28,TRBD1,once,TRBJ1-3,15,CASSQGVPPGNTIYF,TGTGCCAGCAGTCAGGGGGTGCCTCCAGGAAACACCATATATTTT
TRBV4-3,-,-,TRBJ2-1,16,CASSQGPGPTNNEQFF,TGCGCCAGCAGCCAAGGCCCGGGACCTACCAACAATGAGCAGTTCTTC
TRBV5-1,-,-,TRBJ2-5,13,CASRTEPQETQYF,TGCGCCAGCAGGACAGAACCACAAGAGACCCAGTACTTC
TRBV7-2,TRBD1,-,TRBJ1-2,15,CASSARTGGSAGYTF,TGTGCCAGCAGCGCCCGGACAGGGGGCTCCGCGGGCTACACCTTC
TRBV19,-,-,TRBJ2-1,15,CATQAGPSSYNEQFF,TGTGCCACCCAGGCGGGCCCGAGCTCCTACAATGAGCAGTTCTTC
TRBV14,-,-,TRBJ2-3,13,CASSPTMADTQYF,TGTGCCAGCAGCCCAACTATGGCAGATACGCAGTATTTT
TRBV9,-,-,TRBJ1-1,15,CASSVAPQGSTEAFF,TGTGCCAGCAGCGTAGCTCCACAGGGCTCCACTGAAGCTTTCTTT
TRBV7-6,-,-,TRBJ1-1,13,CASSFAEDTEAFF,TGTGCCAGCAGCTTTGCGGAGGACACTGAAGCTTTCTTT
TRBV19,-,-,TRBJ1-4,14,CASSITGRNEKLFF,TGTGCCAGTAGTATAACGGGCCGTAATGAAAAACTGTTTTTT
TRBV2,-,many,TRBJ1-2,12,CASSAGNYGYTF,TGTGCCAGCAGTGCAGGAAACTATGGCTACACCTTC
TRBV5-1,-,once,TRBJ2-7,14,CASSLTAGTKEQYF,TGCGCCAGCAGCTTGACCGCCGGGACCAAAGAGCAGTACTTC
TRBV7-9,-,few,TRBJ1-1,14,CASSLSGMNTEAFF,TGTGCCAGCAGCTTATCGGGGATGAACACTGAAGCTTTCTTT
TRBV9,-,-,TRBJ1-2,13,CASSQRGSYGYTF,TGTGCCAGCAGCCAGCGGGGTAGCTATGGCTACACCTTC
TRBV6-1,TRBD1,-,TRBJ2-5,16,CASSEALNRGYETQYF,TGTGCCAGCAGTGAAGCGCTTAACAGGGGGTACGAGACCCAGTACTTC
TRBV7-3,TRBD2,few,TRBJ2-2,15,CASSLLAGETGELFF,TGTGCCAGCAGCTTACTCGCGGGAGAGACCGGGGAGCTGTTTTTT
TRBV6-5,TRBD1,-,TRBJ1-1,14,CASSSTGDGTEAFF,TGTGCCAGCAGTTCCACAGGGGATGGCACTGAAGCTTTCTTT
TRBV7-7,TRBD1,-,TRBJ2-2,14,CASRTGTGSGELFF,TGTGCTAGCAGAACCGGGACAGGGAGCGGGGAGCTGTTTTTT
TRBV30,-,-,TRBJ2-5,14,CAWNLDRLQETQYF,TGTGCCTGGAATCTGGACAGATTACAAGAGACCCAGTACTTC
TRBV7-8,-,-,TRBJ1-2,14,CASSLEAGYNGYTF,TGTGCCAGCAGCCTAGAGGCAGGGTATAATGGCTACACCTTC
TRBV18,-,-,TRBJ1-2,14,CASSPERRGYGYTF,TGTGCCAGCTCTCCCGAGCGACGGGGGTATGGCTACACCTTC
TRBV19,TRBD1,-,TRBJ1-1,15,CASGDRALMNTEAFF,TGTGCCAGTGGGGACAGGGCGCTTATGAACACTGAAGCTTTCTTT
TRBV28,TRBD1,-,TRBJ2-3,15,CASTSGDRGSVTQYF,TGTGCCAGCACTTCCGGGGACAGGGGATCAGTAACGCAGTATTTT
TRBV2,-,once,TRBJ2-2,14,CASSGRTTTGELFF,TGTGCCAGCAGTGGTAGGACAACCACCGGGGAGCTGTTTTTT
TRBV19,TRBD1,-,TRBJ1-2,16,CASSTTTGLSNYGYTF,TGTGCCAGTAGTACAACGACAGGGCTCTCTAACTATGGCTACACCTTC
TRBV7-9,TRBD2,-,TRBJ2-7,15,CASSLDGRAHDEQYF,TGTGCCAGCAGCTTAGACGGGAGGGCGCACGACGAGCAGTACTTC
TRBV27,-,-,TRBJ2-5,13,CASSLGVRETQYF,TGTGCCAGCAGTCTGGGGGTAAGAGAGACCCAGTACTTC
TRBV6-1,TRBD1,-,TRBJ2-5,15,CASSEGDRAEETQYF,TGTGCCAGCAGTGAAGGGGACAGGGCGGAGGAGACCCAGTACTTC
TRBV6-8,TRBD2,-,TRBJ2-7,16,CASTLGGSGRWQEQYF,TGTGCCAGCACCCTGGGGGGGAGCGGGAGGTGGCAGGAGCAGTACTTC
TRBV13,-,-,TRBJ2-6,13,CASESYGANVLTF,TGTGCCAGCGAAAGTTATGGGGCCAACGTCCTGACTTTC
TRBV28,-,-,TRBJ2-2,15,CASSPEGGYTGELFF,TGTGCCAGCAGCCCAGAGGGGGGGTACACCGGGGAGCTGTTTTTT
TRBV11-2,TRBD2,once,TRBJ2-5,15,CASSSNSGRAGTQYF,TGTGCCAGCAGCTCAAATAGCGGGAGGGCGGGGACCCAGTACTTC
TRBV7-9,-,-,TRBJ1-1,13,CASSFTGTTEAFF,TGTGCCAGCAGCTTCACAGGGACCACTGAAGCTTTCTTT
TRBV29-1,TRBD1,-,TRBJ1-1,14,CSGTGGLRGGDAFF,TGCAGCGGAACAGGGGGACTTAGGGGAGGTGATGCTTTCTTT
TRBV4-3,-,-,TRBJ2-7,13,CASSQGLLYEQYF,TGCGCCAGCAGCCAAGGCCTACTCTACGAGCAGTACTTC
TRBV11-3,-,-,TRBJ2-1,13,CASSPHREDEQFF,TGTGCCAGCAGCCCCCACAGGGAGGATGAGCAGTTCTTC
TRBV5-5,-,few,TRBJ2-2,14,CASSLTGSEGELFF,TGTGCCAGCAGCTTGACAGGGTCTGAGGGGGAGCTGTTTTTT
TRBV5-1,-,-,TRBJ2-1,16,CASSLMVQGGSNEQFF,TGCGCCAGCAGCTTGATGGTCCAGGGGGGCTCCAATGAGCAGTTCTTC
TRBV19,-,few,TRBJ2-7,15,CASSIDPGRAYEQYF,TGTGCCAGTAGTATAGATCCGGGCAGGGCCTACGAGCAGTACTTC
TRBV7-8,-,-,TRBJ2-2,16,CASSLEQGGNTGELFF,TGTGCCAGCAGCTTGGAGCAGGGAGGAAACACCGGGGAGCTGTTTTTT